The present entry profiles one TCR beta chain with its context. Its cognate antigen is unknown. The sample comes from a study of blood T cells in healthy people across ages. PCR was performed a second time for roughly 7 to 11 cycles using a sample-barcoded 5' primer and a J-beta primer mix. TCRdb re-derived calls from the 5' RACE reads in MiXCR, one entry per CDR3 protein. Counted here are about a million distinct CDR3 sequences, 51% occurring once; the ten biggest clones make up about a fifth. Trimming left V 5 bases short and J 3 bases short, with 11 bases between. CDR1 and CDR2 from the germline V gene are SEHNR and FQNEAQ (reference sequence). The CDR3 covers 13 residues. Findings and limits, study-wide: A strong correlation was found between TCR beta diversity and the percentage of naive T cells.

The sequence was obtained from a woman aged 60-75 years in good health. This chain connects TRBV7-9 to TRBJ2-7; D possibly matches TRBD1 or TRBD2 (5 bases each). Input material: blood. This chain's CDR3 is CASSARGYYEQYF. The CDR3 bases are TGTGCCAGCAGCGCTCGGGGCTACTACGAGCAGTACTTC.